The 30 T cell receptor beta chains given below trace back to one sample, sequenced in a study of metastatic and nonmetastatic thyroid tumors. TCRdb re-called the PCR reads through MiXCR. The sample lists about 59,000 clones, about a sixth occurring once. Every patient was untreated before thyroid surgery. The sample taken for sequencing was blood. The source is a male donor with papillary thyroid cancer or a benign thyroid nodule (not recorded which). Some clones in this sample may be carry-over from other donors' samples.

At least ten counts were recorded for this clone. The chain recombines TRBV12-3 or TRBV12-4 with TRBJ2-1; TRBD1 agrees at 12 bases. The CDR3 extends over 15 amino acids. V shed 6 bases, J shed 8 bases, and the junction held 8 bases outside the gene matches. CDR3 in amino acids: CASSPGTGGHDEQFF. For the CDR3, the DNA is TGTGCCAGCAGCCCCGGGACAGGGGGCCACGATGAGCAGTTCTTC.

The gene calls are TRBV5-6 and TRBJ2-3; perhaps TRBD2 as D (5 bases). Deletions cut 0 bases from V and 3 bases from J, with 11 bases between. Germline CDR1 reads SGHDT; CDR2 reads YYEEEE. CDR3 length: 15 residues. CDR3 in amino acids: CASSLVGSGTDTQYF. Written as DNA, the CDR3 is TGTGCCAGCAGCTTGGTGGGGAGTGGGACAGATACGCAGTATTTT.

With respect to this clone: With a much larger clone just one base away, this may be a read error. V is TRBV5-4 and J is TRBJ2-1; 12 positions agree with TRBD1. Losses at the gene ends were 3 bases for V and 8 bases for J; bases not matched to a gene: 0. This CDR3 is built from 13 residues. Germline CDR1 SGHNT, CDR2 YYREEE (reference sequence). CDR3 in amino acids: CASSWDRGHEQFF. The CDR3 nucleotides read TGTGCCAGCAGCTGGGACAGGGGGCATGAGCAGTTCTTC.

In regard to this clone: This may stem from a read error, because a much larger clone lies one nucleotide away. The sample holds other DNA sequences that translate to the same CDR3. The V call is TRBV5-6, the J call TRBJ2-1; 9 bases agree with TRBD1. Germline V CDR1 and CDR2: SGHDT, YYEEEE. V gave up 5 bases and J gave up 3 bases; unmatched junction bases: 9. The length of the CDR3 is 16 residues. CDR3 amino acids: CASRTIETGGYNEQFF. The CDR3 region has the DNA TGTGCCAGCAGGACAATAGAGACAGGGGGCTACAATGAGCAGTTCTTC.

This clone was recorded many times. The chain combines TRBV20-1 with TRBJ1-2, with no clear D. The CDR3 consists of 11 residues. Germline lookup yields CDR1 DFQATT and CDR2 SNEGSKA (reference sequence). Trimming left V 4 bases short and J 7 bases short, with 10 bases between. The CDR3: CSAKDSSGYTF. CDR3 coding DNA: TGCAGTGCTAAAGACTCCTCTGGCTACACCTTC.

This clone was detected a few times. With a much larger clone just one base away, this may be a read error. V is TRBV19 and J is TRBJ2-3; 12 bases match TRBD2. This CDR3 comprises 14 residues. Trimming removed 7 bases from V and 7 bases from J; junction bases left unmatched: 6. In germline, CDR1 is LNHDA, CDR2 SQIVND (reference sequence). CDR3 nucleotides: TGTGCCAGTACTAGCGGGGGGGCGCGGCATACGCAGTATTTT. Translating it yields CASTSGGARHTQYF.

In the case of this clone: Mismatch with germline at one junction end may stem from a read error. This chain links TRBV3-1 with TRBJ2-7; no reliable D call. Germline V lookup: CDR1 LGHDT, CDR2 YNNKEL (reference sequence). CDR3 length: 12 residues. The CDR3 sequence is CVSSQGRVEQYF. CDR3 bases: TGTGTCAGCAGCCAAGGTAGGGTCGAGCAGTACTTC.

There are many counts of this clone. This chain connects TRBV7-2 to TRBJ2-5, with D possibly matching TRBD1 (5 bases). Trimming stripped 2 bases from V and 5 bases from J, with 15 bases between. The CDR3 totals 15 residues. Germline assignment: CDR1 SGHTA and CDR2 FQGNSA. The CDR3 DNA is TGTGCCAGCAGCTTATTATACGGAAAGGGGGAGACCCAGTACTTC. Its protein is CASSLLYGKGETQYF.

This clone was seen ten or more times. The chain joins TRBV27 to TRBJ2-4; a possible D gene is TRBD2 (5 bases). The ends were cut back, 3 bases at V and 4 bases at J, with 16 bases in the middle. The CDR3 loop spans 16 amino acids. Germline assignment: CDR1 MNHEY and CDR2 SMNVEV (reference sequence). The CDR3 spells CASSLTFEGPKNIQYF. The CDR3, as DNA: TGTGCCAGCAGTTTGACTTTTGAGGGCCCTAAAAACATTCAGTACTTC.

With respect to this clone: One junction end disagrees with the germline gene, perhaps due to a read error. The rearrangement joins TRBV4-1 to TRBJ2-2, with D maybe TRBD1 (5 bases). From germline, CDR1 is MGHRA and CDR2 YSYEKL. The CDR3 covers 14 residues. This CDR3 reads CANSPTDYTGELFF. The CDR3 DNA sequence: TGCGCCAACAGCCCGACAGATTACACCGGGGAGCTGTTTTTT.

This chain connects TRBV9 to TRBJ2-5; the D gene is possibly TRBD2 (5 bases). V was cut by 0 bases and J by 8 bases, with 17 bases left in between. The CDR3 totals 15 residues. CDR1 and CDR2 (germline): SGDLS, YYNGEE. Here the CDR3 reads CASSVGTRLKDTQYF. CDR3 nucleotides: TGTGCCAGCAGCGTAGGGACTCGGTTGAAGGATACCCAGTACTTC.

Note on this clone: One end of the junction fails to match germline, which may point to a read error. The chain recombines TRBV27 with TRBJ1-2, with 7 bases aligning to TRBD1. Germline CDR1 reads MNHEY; CDR2 reads SMNVEV (reference sequence). This CDR3 comprises 17 residues. The CDR3 protein is CASSLAMGTDTSYGYTF. Here the CDR3 DNA reads TGTGCCAGCAGTTTAGCAATGGGGACAGACACCTCCTATGGATACACCTTT.

This clone was detected a few times. Here the CDR3 reads CSARDGKGNQPQHF. The CDR3 DNA is TGCAGTGCTAGGGACGGAAAGGGCAATCAGCCCCAGCATTTT. V gene TRBV20-1 combines with J gene TRBJ1-5; no definite D call. Germline loops: CDR1 DFQATT, CDR2 SNEGSKA (reference sequence). The CDR3 loop spans 14 amino acids. V lost 3 bases and J 2 bases, leaving 11 bases between the germline ends.

This clone was counted a few times. A much larger clone differs from this one at a single base, so this may be a read error. Different DNA sequences within this sample yield the same CDR3. The chain links TRBV12-5 to TRBJ2-5, with D maybe TRBD1 (7 bases). This CDR3 is 13 amino acids long. The germline gives CDR1 LGHNT, CDR2 FRNRAP. Trimming pared 5 bases from V and 11 bases from J, leaving 18 bases between. Here the CDR3 reads CASGSGQAGTQYF. The CDR3, as DNA: TGTGCTAGTGGTAGTGGACAGGCGGGGACACAGTACTTC. The full variable domain, its missing parts supplied by reference TRBV12-5 and TRBJ2-5, is DARVTQTPRHKVTEMGQEVTMRCQPILGHNTVFWYRQTMMQGLELLAYFRNRAPLDDSGMPKDRFSAEMPDATLATLKIQPSEPRDSAVYFCASGSGQAGTQYFGPGTRLLVL.

This clone has ten or more counts. V is TRBV27 and J is TRBJ2-1, with 11 bases identical to TRBD2. This CDR3 comprises 15 residues. CDR1 and CDR2 from the germline V gene are MNHEY and SMNVEV (reference sequence). V trimming: 5 bases; J trimming: 9 bases; junction bases outside the gene matches: 9. CDR3 residues: CASSVLAGEHSEQFF. The CDR3 DNA follows: TGTGCCAGCAGTGTACTAGCGGGAGAACACAGTGAGCAGTTCTTC.

The genes are TRBV5-1 and TRBJ2-2; maybe TRBD2 (7 bases). In germline, CDR1 is SGHRS, CDR2 YFSETQ. The CDR3 has 16 residues. V lost 4 bases and J lost 14, with 27 bases in between. The CDR3 here is CASSPRGARATGYLFF. DNA for the CDR3: TGCGCCAGCAGCCCTCGGGGGGCCCGTGCCACCGGGTATCTGTTTTTT.

This clone was observed many times. V is TRBV18 and J is TRBJ1-1; 9 bases are a match to TRBD1. CDR3 length: 18 residues. Germline V gene lookup returns CDR1 KGHSH and CDR2 LQKENI. V shed 0 bases and J 4 bases; nucleotides not matched to a gene: 12. This CDR3 is CASSPPGTGLPRGTEAFF. The CDR3 bases are TGTGCCAGCTCACCACCAGGGACAGGGCTACCCCGAGGCACTGAAGCTTTCTTT.

This clone was picked up many times. The rearrangement links TRBV27 to TRBJ2-3; tentatively, D is TRBD2 (5 bases). The germline V and J ends were trimmed by 5 bases and 4 bases, with 16 bases remaining between them. In germline, CDR1 is MNHEY, CDR2 SMNVEV (reference sequence). The CDR3 is made up of 15 amino acids. CDR3 DNA: TGTGCCAGCAGTAGAATCGGGATGGACTCAGATACGCAGTATTTT. Translating it yields CASSRIGMDSDTQYF.

This clone has just a few counts. The chain has TRBV5-1 and TRBJ1-2; D is ambiguous. There are 14 residues in the CDR3. Germline assignment: CDR1 SGHRS and CDR2 YFSETQ. Trimming removed 0 bases at V and 7 bases at J, with 13 bases between. The CDR3 reads CASSLGPSTGGYTF. The CDR3 DNA reads as TGCGCCAGCAGCTTGGGCCCCTCTACGGGTGGCTACACCTTC.

This clone turned up a few times. This may come from a read error, since a much larger clone is one base off. This rearrangement joins TRBV7-9 to TRBJ2-5; no clear D gene. This CDR3 region has 13 residues. The germline V gene encodes CDR1 SEHNR and CDR2 FQNEAQ (reference sequence). The V and J ends lost 9 bases and 0 bases respectively, with 11 bases between them. The CDR3 loop is CARNVVNQETQYF. The CDR3 DNA follows: TGTGCCAGAAATGTCGTAAACCAAGAGACCCAGTACTTC.

The rearrangement uses TRBV5-1 and TRBJ2-7, with D tentatively TRBD2 (6 bases). This CDR3 has 15 residues. V shed 0 bases and J shed 0 bases, with 10 bases lying between them. Germline CDR1 is SGHRS and CDR2 is YFSETQ. The CDR3 is CASSLGAGYSYEQYF. DNA for the CDR3: TGCGCCAGCAGCTTGGGGGCGGGATACTCCTACGAGCAGTACTTC.

Comments on this clone: A much larger clone differs by one base, so this may be a read error. Other DNA sequences in this specimen translate into the identical CDR3. This rearrangement joins TRBV9 to TRBJ2-1; 8 bases agree with TRBD1. J gave up 6 bases and V 0 bases, and 17 bases lay outside the gene matches. Germline V gene lookup returns CDR1 SGDLS and CDR2 YYNGEE. This CDR3 has 19 amino acids. In nucleotides, the CDR3 is TGTGCCAGCAGCGTAGCTGGGACAGGTGACCCTATCCGGGGCAATGAGCAGTTCTTC. Translated, it gives CASSVAGTGDPIRGNEQFF. The variable domain in full, completed from reference TRBV9 and TRBJ2-1, reads DSGVTQTPKHLITATGQRVTLRCSPRSGDLSVYWYQQSLDQGLQFLIQYYNGEERAKGNILERFSAQQFPDLHSELNLSSLELGDSALYFCASSVAGTGDPIRGNEQFFGPGTRLTVL.

Note on this clone: The conserved closing phenylalanine or tryptophan is absent in this CDR3, likely reflecting a read error. V and J are TRBV27 and TRBJ2-2; the D gene is possibly TRBD2 (6 bases). V was trimmed by 7 bases and J by 8 bases, leaving 20 bases between them. The CDR3 contains 15 residues. Germline CDR1 reads MNHEY; CDR2 reads SMNVEV (reference sequence). For the CDR3, the DNA is TGTGCCAGCAAGATAAGCGGGTCCACCACAGGGGAGCTGTTTTCT. The encoded protein is CASKISGSTTGELFS.

Comments on this clone: Other DNA sequences in the same sample also yield this CDR3. The chain is built from TRBV7-6 and TRBJ2-1; possibly TRBD1 for D (5 bases). Trimming removed 1 base from V and 0 bases from J, with 10 bases in between. The CDR3 runs to 16 residues. CDR1 SGHVS and CDR2 FNYEAQ come from the germline V gene. CDR3 DNA sequence: TGTGCCAGCAGCTTAGGTACAGGTAGCTCCTACAATGAGCAGTTCTTC. Translation gives CASSLGTGSSYNEQFF.

This clone was counted between two and nine times. Given a much more abundant clone one base away, this may be a read error. The CDR3 loop reads CATSDSCGPKNIQYF. The CDR3, as DNA: TGTGCCACCAGTGATTCATGCGGGCCCAAAAACATTCAGTACTTC. The V call is TRBV24-1, the J call TRBJ2-4, with D maybe TRBD2 (5 bases). The CDR3 covers 15 residues. Trimming removed 2 bases from V and 2 bases from J, with 9 bases in between. The germline V gene encodes CDR1 KGHDR and CDR2 SFDVKD.

This clone has a count of ten or more. The J gene is TRBJ2-5, the V gene TRBV12-3 or TRBV12-4; D possibly corresponds to TRBD1 (5 bases). V was cut by 6 bases and J by 4 bases, with 18 bases left in between. There are 15 residues in the CDR3. CDR3 nucleotide sequence: TGTGCCAGCAGCACGACAGACGATCCGGGAGAGACCCAGTACTTC. Its translation is CASSTTDDPGETQYF.

This clone was counted at least ten times. The V gene is TRBV6-2 or TRBV6-3, the J gene TRBJ2-5; no clear D gene. V lost 2 bases and J 1 base, leaving 8 bases between the germline ends. The V gene's germline CDR1 is MNHEY and CDR2 SVGEGT. This CDR3 has 14 residues. CDR3 sequence reads: CASSYRETQETQYF. In nucleotides, the CDR3 is TGTGCCAGCAGTTACCGCGAAACCCAAGAGACCCAGTACTTC.

This clone was seen many times. The chain combines TRBV4-1 with TRBJ1-2, with D perhaps TRBD1 (5 bases). V dropped 3 bases and J dropped 4 bases, with 12 bases sitting between them. The CDR3 is made up of 14 amino acids. Germline lookup yields CDR1 MGHRA and CDR2 YSYEKL. The chain's CDR3 is CASSQVQGSYGYTF. CDR3 DNA sequence: TGCGCCAGCAGCCAGGTCCAGGGTTCCTATGGCTACACCTTC.

This clone appeared a few times. This chain links TRBV28 with TRBJ1-1; D unresolved. V shed 10 bases and J shed 4 bases, with 19 bases lying between them. The CDR3 is 14 residues long. From germline, CDR1 is MDHEN and CDR2 SYDVKM. CDR3 sequence (DNA): TGTGCCATCAATTGTCACAGTCCGGGCACTGAAGCTTTCTTT. Translated: CAINCHSPGTEAFF.

This clone was counted at least ten times. V is TRBV11-1 and J is TRBJ2-2; 8 nucleotides line up with TRBD2. V trimming: 2 bases; J trimming: 0 bases; junction bases outside the gene matches: 5. Germline V gene lookup returns CDR1 SGHAT and CDR2 FQDESV (reference sequence). The CDR3 sequence is 17 residues long. CDR3 in amino acids: CASSLTSGYANTGELFF. For the CDR3, the DNA is TGTGCCAGCAGCTTAACTAGCGGCTACGCGAACACCGGGGAGCTGTTTTTT.